This TCR beta chain originates from a study of blood T cell repertoires in COVID-19. Overall study: Material from acute and convalescent COVID-19 was sourced from the United States, Italy and Spain. PBMCs, B-cell-depleted T cells, or T cells were the source of the cDNA or gDNA that made up the material.

Authors' processing steps: Researchers report that nucleated cell counts were estimated from reference gene primer amplification. Repertoires were generated with immunoSEQ multiplex PCR, while TCRdb's copy carries only in-frame clones and drops some. D and trimming come from the DNA, and the V and J calls and clone size come from that table. This repertoire shows fewer than 200,000 clones, around 85% found once; its top ten account for approximately 1.2%. The CDR3 is 14 residues long. V shed 7 bases, J shed 6 bases, and the junction held 7 bases outside the gene matches. Germline assignment: CDR1 SGHTA and CDR2 FQGNSA.

The clonotype was recovered from a man in his sixties who had recovered from COVID-19. Sequencing was performed on peripheral blood. V is TRBV7-2 and J is TRBJ2-7, with 12 bases fitting TRBD2. CDR3 sequence: CASTSGGVWAEQYF. The CDR3 nucleotides are TGTGCCAGCACTAGCGGGGGGGTCTGGGCCGAGCAGTACTTC.